Below are 14 T cell receptor beta chains sequenced from a single sample in a study of OX40 agonist ivuxolimab in advanced cancers. Libraries were prepared by immunoSEQ multiplex PCR; TCRdb keeps only in-frame clonotypes and omits some of them. Of 49,000 or so clones in the sample, more than 70% are singletons; the top ten hold 10% to 15%. Sequencing was performed on CD4+ or CD8+ T cells sorted from blood, taken in a trial of the OX40 agonist ivuxolimab. These receptors came from an adult with an advanced solid tumor such as melanoma, head and neck, liver or kidney cancer.

This chain uses TRBV10-3 with TRBJ2-7; D is unresolved. The CDR3 runs to 13 residues. CDR1 and CDR2 from the germline V gene are ENHRY and SYGVKD. V was clipped by 4 bases and J by 2 bases, with 9 bases between them. The CDR3 is CAISGDITYEQYF. The CDR3 region has the DNA TGTGCCATCAGTGGAGATATAACCTACGAGCAGTACTTC.

The V call is TRBV30, the J call TRBJ1-5; D remains ambiguous. The CDR3 has 15 residues. V lost 4 bases, J lost 2 bases, and 15 bases lay in between. Germline lookup yields CDR1 GTSNPN and CDR2 SVGIG (reference sequence). Here the CDR3 reads CAWTRKSAGNQPQHF. The CDR3 DNA reads TGTGCCTGGACCAGGAAGTCAGCGGGCAATCAGCCCCAGCATTTT.

The chain recombines TRBV7-2 with TRBJ1-6, with a tentative D call TRBD1 (5 bases). This CDR3 spans 14 amino acids. With 8 bases removed from V and 7 bases from J, the gap between germline ends came to 15 bases. The germline CDR1 and CDR2 sequences are SGHTA and FQGNSA. This CDR3 reads CASHRLERNSPLHF. CDR3 coding DNA: TGTGCCAGCCACAGGCTCGAACGGAATTCACCCCTCCACTTT.

The rearrangement links TRBV19 to TRBJ1-5, with 11 bases that match TRBD1. The length of the CDR3 is 18 residues. The germline V gene encodes CDR1 LNHDA and CDR2 SQIVND (reference sequence). Germline trimming cut 7 bases from V and 2 bases from J; bases unmatched to any gene: 13. CDR3 region: CASTQPRTGGRGNQPQHF. In nucleotides, the CDR3 is TGTGCCAGTACCCAACCCCGGACAGGGGGCAGGGGCAATCAGCCCCAGCATTTT.

This chain links TRBV7-8 with TRBJ2-7, with 8 bases identical to TRBD2. V lost 7 bases to trimming and J lost 6 bases; unmatched junction nucleotides: 11. The CDR3 is 14 residues long. The germline V gene has CDR1 SGHVS and CDR2 FQNEAQ. The CDR3 protein is CASTLRGGTREQYF. The DNA for the CDR3 is TGTGCCAGCACCCTGCGCGGGGGGACCCGCGAGCAGTACTTC.

This chain uses TRBV10-1 with TRBJ1-5; no firm D call. With 0 bases removed from V and 2 bases from J, the gap between germline ends came to 11 bases. This CDR3 spans 16 amino acids. Germline CDR1 and CDR2: WNHNN and SYGVQD (reference sequence). This chain's CDR3 is CASSESPGYGNQPQHF. The CDR3 DNA reads TGCGCCAGCAGTGAGTCGCCCGGGTATGGCAATCAGCCCCAGCATTTT.

The rearrangement links TRBV5-1 to TRBJ1-5, with a tentative D call TRBD1 (6 bases). The V gene lost 4 bases and the J gene lost 3 bases, with 20 bases spanning the gap. This CDR3 contains 17 residues. Germline V CDR1 and CDR2: SGHRS, YFSETQ. CDR3 region: CASSHFPGEGFNQPQHF. The DNA for the CDR3 is TGCGCCAGCAGCCATTTCCCAGGGGAAGGCTTCAATCAGCCCCAGCATTTT.

The chain is built from TRBV5-4 and TRBJ2-5; D is ambiguous. V lost 0 bases, J lost 5 bases, and 11 bases lay in between. From germline, CDR1 is SGHNT and CDR2 YYREEE (reference sequence). The CDR3 consists of 14 residues. This CDR3 reads CASSLEGQGETQYF. CDR3 in DNA: TGTGCCAGCAGCTTGGAAGGTCAAGGGGAGACCCAGTACTTC.

This chain connects TRBV2 to TRBJ1-5; a weak D match, TRBD1 (5 bases). Trimming took off 9 bases at V and 3 bases at J, with 21 bases between the two ends. This CDR3 is built from 16 residues. Germline V CDR1 and CDR2: SNHLY, FYNNEI. As DNA, the CDR3 is TGTGCCAGTCTCGACCCGGGACGGGGCCACAATCAGCCCCAGCATTTT. Amino acids: CASLDPGRGHNQPQHF. The full variable domain, with the rest looked up from reference TRBV2 and TRBJ1-5, is EPEVTQTPSHQVTQMGQEVILRCVPISNHLYFYWYRQILGQKVEFLVSFYNNEISEKSEIFDDQFSVERPDGSNFTLKIRSTKLEDSAMYFCASLDPGRGHNQPQHFGDGTRLSIL.

The chain employs TRBV4-2 and TRBJ2-1, with 11 bases lining up with TRBD2. With V trimmed by 3 bases and J by 16 bases, 11 bases remained unmatched. The CDR3 sequence is 14 residues long. Germline assignment: CDR1 LGHNA and CDR2 YNFKEQ. The CDR3 DNA is TGTGCCAGCAGCCAGGAGATTGAACTAGCGGGAGAATTCTTC. It specifies CASSQEIELAGEFF.

This sequence joins TRBV25-1 and TRBJ1-3; weak D call: TRBD1 (5 bases). The V gene's germline CDR1 is MGHDK and CDR2 SYGVNS. This CDR3 has 15 amino acids. Trimming cost V 1 base and J 0 bases, with 7 bases left between them. The CDR3 sequence: CASSEFTGSGNTIYF. In DNA form, the CDR3 reads TGTGCCAGCAGTGAATTTACAGGCTCTGGAAACACCATATATTTT.

This chain uses TRBV19 with TRBJ2-7; D is unclear. Germline V gives CDR1 LNHDA, CDR2 SQIVND (reference sequence). The germline V and J ends were trimmed by 5 bases and 3 bases, with 11 bases remaining between them. The CDR3 totals 13 residues. The CDR3 nucleotides read TGTGCCAGTAGTTATCAGCCCAGCTACGAGCAGTACTTC. Translation: CASSYQPSYEQYF. The variable domain in full, with the rest retrieved from reference TRBV19 and TRBJ2-7, is DGGITQSPKYLFRKEGQNVTLSCEQNLNHDAMYWYRQDPGQGLRLIYYSQIVNDFQKGDIAEGYSVSREKKESFPLTVTSAQKNPTAFYLCASSYQPSYEQYFGPGTRLTVT.

This chain uses TRBV7-9 with TRBJ2-7; D uncertain. The V gene lost 4 bases and the J gene lost 3 bases, with 10 bases spanning the gap. This CDR3 has 13 residues. Germline V gene lookup returns CDR1 SEHNR and CDR2 FQNEAQ (reference sequence). CDR3 bases: TGTGCCAGCAGCTCTTCAGGCGGCTACGAGCAGTACTTC. Translation: CASSSSGGYEQYF.

This sequence joins TRBV9 and TRBJ2-6; D remains unclear. Trimming removed 3 bases from V and 1 base from J, with 14 bases in between. The length of the CDR3 is 17 residues. Germline V gene sequence: CDR1 SGDLS, CDR2 YYNGEE. CDR3 loop: CASSAGPSGSGANVLTF. The CDR3 coding sequence is TGTGCCAGCAGCGCCGGACCGTCCGGTTCTGGGGCCAACGTCCTGACTTTC.